This T cell receptor (beta chain) stems from a study of STAT3 mutations in large granular lymphocyte leukemia. Whole-study context: Approximately 40% of treated T-LGLL patients showed hematologic response to immunosuppression. Study-wide results and caveats: Every T-LGLL patient had at least one immunodominant TCRbeta clonotype. Suggested: STAT3 mutation was not the ancestral event for these clonal expansions. In about 35% of the 18 patients, new TCR clonotypes emerged after therapy.

Concerning this clone itself: Its antigen remains unknown.

The table came from immunoSEQ multiplex PCR; TCRdb's copy has only in-frame clones and leaves some out. The repertoire holds 12,000 or so clones, with roughly 87% as singletons. Germline values: CDR1 LGHNA, CDR2 YNFKEQ. V was clipped by 1 base and J by 0 bases, with 12 bases between them. The CDR3 runs 16 residues. The receptor comes from an elderly man with T-cell large granular lymphocyte leukemia. Some clones in this sample may be carry-over from other donors' samples. V gene TRBV4-2 combines with J gene TRBJ1-2; D unresolved. Sequences were obtained from peripheral blood mononuclear cells. CDR3 DNA sequence: TGTGCCAGCAGCCAAGCTCAGGCCGGGGCTAACTATGGCTACACCTTC. Its protein is CASSQAQAGANYGYTF.